Included here is one TCR beta chain sequence, with context. Antigen: not known. The data were obtained in a study of shared clonotypes between healthy human individuals. The assay was immunoSEQ multiplex PCR, and TCRdb's table has in-frame clones only and misses some. The sample contains roughly 1,500,000 clones, approximately 98.5% of which appear only once. V gave up 5 bases and J gave up 4 bases, with 6 bases separating them. The CDR3 contains 12 residues. Per germline, CDR1 SGHAT and CDR2 FQNNGV. Study findings and constraints: Although depth was large, rarefaction showed that sequencing of the sorted subsets was incomplete. Several donors showed sharing of approximately 5% of naive CD4 clonotypes. Clonotype sharing among donors, it was expected, would be affected by sequencing depth.

This receptor was obtained from a man aged 25-45 years in good health. The V call is TRBV11-2, the J call TRBJ2-1; D unclear. The sequenced material came from naive CD4+ T cells sorted from blood. Subset here: CD45RA+ positively selected. This CDR3 is CASSRIYNEQFF. The CDR3 nucleotides are TGTGCCAGCAGCAGGATATACAATGAGCAGTTCTTC.